The rows below give T cell receptor beta chains drawn from one sample of a study of blood T cell repertoires in COVID-19. Profiling relied on immunoSEQ multiplex PCR, and the TCRdb table lists in-frame clones only, not all of them. The sample records tens of thousands of clones, around 80% being singletons. Sequenced material: peripheral blood. All receptors come from a man between 65 and 85 years old with acute or convalescent COVID-19. Each CDR3 is given with its conserved first and last residue. The D gene is left open where the match is weak. Expanded clones are given a class, and other clones once, few, many or no size at all.

>TRBV7-2|TRBJ1-1|few|TRBD1
CASSSITGGTEAFF
TGTGCCAGCAGCTCGATTACAGGGGGGACTGAAGCTTTCTTT
>TRBV4-3|TRBJ2-2|.|TRBD2
CASSPKSPLAGNSKNTGELFF
TGCGCCAGCAGCCCGAAATCCCCCCTAGCGGGCAACAGCAAAAACACCGGGGAGCTGTTTTTT
>TRBV28|TRBJ1-1|.|TRBD1
CASSRTGAWNTEAFF
TGTGCCAGCAGTCGGACAGGGGCCTGGAACACTGAAGCTTTCTTT
>TRBV6-2/TRBV6-3|TRBJ2-2|.|TRBD2
CASSYSRREGNTGELFF
TGTGCCAGCAGTTACTCGAGGCGGGAGGGGAACACCGGGGAGCTGTTTTTT
>TRBV2|TRBJ2-3|.|.
CASSERYSDSSTDTQYF
TGTGCCAGCAGTGAGAGGTATTCAGACTCTAGCACAGATACGCAGTATTTT
>TRBV28|TRBJ2-5|.|.
CASSSLLSLGPQETQYF
TGTGCCAGCAGTTCACTCCTCTCTCTGGGGCCCCAAGAGACCCAGTACTTC
>TRBV29-1|TRBJ2-5|.|TRBD1
CSGRTGGETQYF
TGCAGCGGTAGGACAGGGGGGGAGACCCAGTACTTC
>TRBV5-5|TRBJ1-2|.|.
CASSLEGNYGYTF
TGTGCCAGCAGCTTGGAGGGGAACTATGGCTACACCTTC
>TRBV19|TRBJ2-1|few|TRBD2
CASALASGGYNEQFF
TGTGCCAGTGCTTTAGCCAGCGGGGGCTACAATGAGCAGTTCTTC
>TRBV6-5|TRBJ2-1|.|.
CASSSPVSSYNEQFF
TGTGCCAGCAGTTCCCCGGTAAGCTCCTACAATGAGCAGTTCTTC
>TRBV4-3|TRBJ1-2|few|.
CASSQEEQGFYGYTF
TGCGCCAGCAGCCAAGAAGAGCAGGGTTTCTATGGCTACACCTTC
>TRBV7-9|TRBJ2-1|.|TRBD2
CASSLASSGAYSEQFF
TGTGCCAGCAGCTTAGCTTCTAGCGGGGCCTATTCTGAGCAGTTCTTC
>TRBV5-1|TRBJ2-3|once|.
CASSLGNTGFTDTQYF
TGCGCCAGCAGCTTGGGAAATACAGGGTTCACAGATACGCAGTATTTT
>TRBV7-2|TRBJ1-2|.|.
CASSLFWVASLGYTF
TGTGCCAGCAGCTTATTCTGGGTAGCCAGCTTGGGCTACACCTTC
>TRBV6-2/TRBV6-3|TRBJ1-3|.|.
CASSLRSSGNTIYF
TGTGCCAGCAGTCTCAGAAGCTCTGGAAACACCATATATTTT
>TRBV27|TRBJ2-1|.|TRBD1
CASSSGQGIGDEQFF
TGTGCCAGCAGTAGTGGACAGGGGATTGGAGATGAGCAGTTCTTC
>TRBV9|TRBJ2-5|few|TRBD2
CASSGLAGGVKTQYF
TGTGCCAGCAGCGGACTAGCGGGAGGGGTTAAGACCCAGTACTTC
>TRBV7-9|TRBJ2-3|.|TRBD2
CASSEGTSGSTDTQYF
TGTGCCAGCAGCGAAGGGACTAGCGGAAGCACAGATACGCAGTATTTT
>TRBV18|TRBJ2-3|once|TRBD1
CASSGQGAADTQYF
TGTGCCAGCTCGGGACAGGGGGCAGCAGATACGCAGTATTTT
>TRBV30|TRBJ1-3|once|TRBD1
CAWRKTGTSGNTIYF
TGTGCCTGGAGAAAGACAGGGACCTCTGGAAACACCATATATTTT
>TRBV28|TRBJ1-1|.|.
CASSYPPRGRRTEAFF
TGTGCCAGCAGTTATCCCCCCCGGGGGAGGAGGACTGAAGCTTTCTTT
>TRBV6-5|TRBJ2-1|.|TRBD2
CASIGLAGGVYEQFF
TGTGCCAGCATTGGACTAGCGGGGGGGGTCTATGAGCAGTTCTTC
>TRBV18|TRBJ2-1|.|.
CASSPPVYNEQFF
TGTGCCAGCTCACCTCCTGTCTACAATGAGCAGTTCTTC
>TRBV29-1|TRBJ2-7|.|.
CSVGVLARSVLNEQYF
TGCAGCGTGGGCGTACTAGCACGGTCTGTCTTAAACGAGCAGTACTTC
>TRBV5-1|TRBJ2-7|.|TRBD1
CASSYDYRGRPYEQYF
TGCGCCAGCAGCTACGATTACAGGGGGCGCCCCTACGAGCAGTACTTC
>TRBV11-3|TRBJ2-2|.|.
CASSQTKNTGELFF
TGTGCCAGCAGCCAAACTAAAAACACCGGGGAGCTGTTTTTT
>TRBV28|TRBJ1-4|.|TRBD1
CAVKGGSNEKLFF
TGTGCCGTCAAAGGGGGCTCTAATGAAAAACTGTTTTTT
>TRBV6-1|TRBJ1-2|.|.
CASSDHGGGWNYGYTF
TGTGCCAGCAGTGATCATGGGGGGGGCTGGAACTATGGCTACACCTTC
>TRBV27|TRBJ1-2|.|.
CASSPLDRMDGYTF
TGTGCCAGCAGTCCGCTCGACAGAATGGATGGCTACACCTTC
>TRBV5-6|TRBJ2-2|few|.
CASSEDTGELFF
TGTGCCAGCTCGGAGGACACCGGGGAGCTGTTTTTT
>TRBV18|TRBJ2-2|.|TRBD2
CASSSLAGRELFF
TGTGCCAGCTCATCCTTAGCGGGAAGGGAGCTGTTTTTT
>TRBV5-6|TRBJ2-6|.|.
CASSTGSSGANVLTF
TGTGCCAGCAGCACGGGGAGCTCTGGGGCCAACGTCCTGACTTTC
>TRBV5-4|TRBJ1-2|.|TRBD1
CASSLTGDYGYTF
TGTGCCAGCAGCTTGACAGGGGACTATGGCTACACCTTC
>TRBV11-3|TRBJ2-2|few|.
CASTNLAGELFF
TGTGCCAGCACCAACTTAGCCGGGGAGCTGTTTTTT
>TRBV5-1|TRBJ2-5|.|TRBD1
CASSGGQGRETQYF
TGCGCCAGCAGCGGGGGACAGGGGCGAGAGACCCAGTACTTC
>TRBV28|TRBJ2-7|.|TRBD1
CASSARAGTGTYEQYF
TGTGCCAGCAGTGCCAGGGCCGGGACAGGCACGTACGAGCAGTACTTC
>TRBV19|TRBJ1-5|.|.
CASSPLRGFGDQPQHF
TGTGCCAGTAGTCCCCTAAGGGGCTTTGGGGATCAGCCCCAGCATTTT
>TRBV3-1/TRBV3-2|TRBJ2-7|few|.
CASSQDTGTYEQYF
TGTGCCAGCAGCCAAGATACAGGGACCTACGAGCAGTACTTC
>TRBV11-2|TRBJ1-5|.|TRBD1
CASRGQGEQPQHF
TGTGCCAGCAGGGGACAGGGGGAACAGCCCCAGCATTTT
>TRBV6-6|TRBJ1-2|.|.
CASASGYGYTF
TGTGCCAGCGCATCGGGGTATGGCTACACCTTC
>TRBV7-2|TRBJ2-5|.|.
CASSSRWRSSQETQYF
TGTGCCAGCAGCTCCCGTTGGAGATCTTCACAAGAGACCCAGTACTTC
>TRBV5-8|TRBJ2-4|.|TRBD1
CASSRSENRGPGKNIQYF
TGTGCCAGCAGCCGCTCGGAAAACAGGGGCCCTGGCAAAAACATTCAGTACTTC
>TRBV12-3/TRBV12-4|TRBJ1-5|.|TRBD1
CASQGAGNQPQHF
TGTGCCAGCCAGGGGGCTGGAAATCAGCCCCAGCATTTT
>TRBV28|TRBJ1-5|few|.
CASSSEGVGQPQHF
TGTGCCAGCAGTTCCGAGGGGGTTGGTCAGCCCCAGCATTTT
>TRBV4-1|TRBJ2-1|.|TRBD2
CASSPKGGTSGYNEQFF
TGCGCCAGCAGCCCTAAAGGAGGGACTAGCGGTTACAATGAGCAGTTCTTC
>TRBV6-2/TRBV6-3|TRBJ2-2|.|TRBD2
CASSYSPWTSGRAKAGELFF
TGTGCCAGCAGTTACTCCCCTTGGACTAGCGGGAGGGCCAAGGCCGGGGAGCTGTTTTTT
>TRBV10-3|TRBJ1-5|.|.
CAISERQDYQPQHF
TGTGCCATCAGTGAGAGGCAGGATTATCAGCCCCAGCATTTT
>TRBV5-1|TRBJ2-5|.|.
CASSLTSMGETQYF
TGCGCCAGCAGCTTGACTAGCATGGGAGAGACCCAGTACTTC
>TRBV9|TRBJ2-7|.|TRBD1
CASSVGQGHSYEQYF
TGTGCCAGCAGCGTTGGACAGGGTCACTCCTACGAGCAGTACTTC
>TRBV18|TRBJ2-1|.|.
CASSPSRSNEQFF
TGTGCCAGCTCACCAAGCAGGTCGAATGAGCAGTTCTTC
>TRBV15|TRBJ2-5|.|.
CATSRDEEGRETQYF
TGTGCCACCAGCAGAGATGAGGAGGGGCGGGAGACCCAGTACTTC
>TRBV6-4|TRBJ2-2|few|.
CASSAGPNTGELFF
TGTGCCAGCAGTGCTGGCCCAAACACCGGGGAGCTGTTTTTT